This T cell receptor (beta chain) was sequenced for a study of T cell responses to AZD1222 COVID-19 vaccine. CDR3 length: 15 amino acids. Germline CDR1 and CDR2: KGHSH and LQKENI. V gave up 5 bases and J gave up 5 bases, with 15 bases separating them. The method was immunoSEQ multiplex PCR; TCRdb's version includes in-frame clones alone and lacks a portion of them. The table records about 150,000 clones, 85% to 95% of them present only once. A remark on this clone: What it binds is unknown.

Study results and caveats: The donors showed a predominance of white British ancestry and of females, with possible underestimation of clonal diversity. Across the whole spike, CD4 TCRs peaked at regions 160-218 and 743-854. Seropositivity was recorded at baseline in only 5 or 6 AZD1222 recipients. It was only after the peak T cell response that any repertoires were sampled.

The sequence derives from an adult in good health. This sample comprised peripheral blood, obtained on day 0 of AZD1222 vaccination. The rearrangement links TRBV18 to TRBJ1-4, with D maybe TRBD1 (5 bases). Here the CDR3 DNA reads TGTGCCAGCTCAGCCCGACAGTTGCAAAATGAAAAACTGTTTTTT. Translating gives CASSARQLQNEKLFF.